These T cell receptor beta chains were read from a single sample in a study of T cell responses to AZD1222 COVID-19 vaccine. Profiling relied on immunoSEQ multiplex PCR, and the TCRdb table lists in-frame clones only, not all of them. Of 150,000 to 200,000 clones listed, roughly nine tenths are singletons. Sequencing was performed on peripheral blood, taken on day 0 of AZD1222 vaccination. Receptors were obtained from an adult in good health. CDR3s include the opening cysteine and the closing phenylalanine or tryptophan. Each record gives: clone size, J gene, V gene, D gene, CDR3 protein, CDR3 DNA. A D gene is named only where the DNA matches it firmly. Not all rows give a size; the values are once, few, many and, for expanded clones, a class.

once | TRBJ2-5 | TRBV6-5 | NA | CASRGVGETQYF | TGTGCCAGCAGGGGAGTCGGTGAGACCCAGTACTTC
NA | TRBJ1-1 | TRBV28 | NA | CASSSVPSRKTEAFF | TGTGCCAGCAGTTCCGTACCCAGTCGGAAGACTGAAGCTTTCTTT
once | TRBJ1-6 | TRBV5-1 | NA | CASSLEGLGNSPLHF | TGCGCCAGCAGCTTGGAGGGTTTAGGTAATTCACCCCTCCACTTT
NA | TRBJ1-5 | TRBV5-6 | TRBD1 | CASSLGDSYSNQPQHF | TGTGCCAGCAGCTTGGGGGACAGTTATAGCAATCAGCCCCAGCATTTT
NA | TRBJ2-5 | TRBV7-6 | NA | CASSNTGPETQYF | TGTGCCAGCAGCAATACTGGGCCAGAGACCCAGTACTTC
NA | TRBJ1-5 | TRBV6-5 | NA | CASSYRGIQPQHF | TGTGCCAGCAGTTACCGAGGTATTCAGCCCCAGCATTTT
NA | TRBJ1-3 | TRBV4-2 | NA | CASSVRQWMDTIYF | TGTGCCAGCAGCGTCCGACAGTGGATGGACACCATATATTTT
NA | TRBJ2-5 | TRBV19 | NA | CASSIRSAWRVETQYF | TGTGCCAGTAGTATCCGCTCGGCCTGGAGGGTAGAGACCCAGTACTTC
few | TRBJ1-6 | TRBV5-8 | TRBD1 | CASSLRGRGSPLHF | TGTGCCAGCAGCTTGAGGGGGCGAGGGTCACCCCTCCACTTT
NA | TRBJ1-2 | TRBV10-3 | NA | CAISREDYGYTF | TGTGCCATCAGCAGGGAGGACTATGGCTACACCTTC
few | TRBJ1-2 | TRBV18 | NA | CASSPGAGAGGYTF | TGTGCCAGCTCACCAGGCGCAGGGGCTGGTGGCTACACCTTC
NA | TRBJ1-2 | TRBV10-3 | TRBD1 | CAIRETGVNYGYTF | TGTGCCATCAGAGAGACAGGGGTCAACTATGGCTACACCTTC
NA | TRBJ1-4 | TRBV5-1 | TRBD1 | CASSRRDRGDFEKLFF | TGCGCCAGCAGCCGACGGGACAGGGGGGATTTTGAAAAACTGTTTTTT
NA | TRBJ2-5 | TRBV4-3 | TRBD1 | CASSRGQGGTEETQYF | TGCGCCAGCAGCCGTGGACAGGGTGGGACCGAAGAGACCCAGTACTTC
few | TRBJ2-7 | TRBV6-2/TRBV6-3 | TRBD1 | CASSYSPGGHTYEQYF | TGTGCCAGCAGTTACAGTCCAGGGGGCCACACCTACGAGCAGTACTTC
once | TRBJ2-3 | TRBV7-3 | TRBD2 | CATRLSSGSTDTQYF | TGTGCCACCCGCTTATCTAGCGGTAGCACAGATACGCAGTATTTT
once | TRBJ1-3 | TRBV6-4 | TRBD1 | CASRAPGQGGDTIYF | TGTGCCAGCAGGGCACCGGGACAGGGTGGTGACACCATATATTTT